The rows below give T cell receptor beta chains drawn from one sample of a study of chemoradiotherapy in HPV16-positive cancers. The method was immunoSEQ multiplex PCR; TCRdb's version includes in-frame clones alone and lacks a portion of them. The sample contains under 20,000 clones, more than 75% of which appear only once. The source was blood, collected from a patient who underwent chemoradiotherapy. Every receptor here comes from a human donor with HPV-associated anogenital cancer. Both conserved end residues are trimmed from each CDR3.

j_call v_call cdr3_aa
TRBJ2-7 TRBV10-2 ASSRGQGDPSF
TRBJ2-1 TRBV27 ASTGLAGGRSYNEQF
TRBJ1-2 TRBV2 ASRGAGQGAFGYT
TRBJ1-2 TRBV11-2 ASRVNQGHYGYT
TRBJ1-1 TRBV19 ASSVAHRSGWNTEAF
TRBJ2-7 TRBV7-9 ASSLSGTGAHEQY
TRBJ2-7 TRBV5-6 ASSLPPGSGGGLSEQY
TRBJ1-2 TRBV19 ASSTAERDTDYGYT
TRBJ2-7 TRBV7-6 ASSLELGPYEQY
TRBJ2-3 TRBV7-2 ASSLEGPAGLGEDTQY
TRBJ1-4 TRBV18 ASSPADRGPGEKLF
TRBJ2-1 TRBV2 ASRMGAPNEQF
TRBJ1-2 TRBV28 ASSLLDIVGRGDGYT
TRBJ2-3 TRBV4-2 ASSPQKGTDTQY
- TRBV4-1 ASSQAISGTGVYEQY
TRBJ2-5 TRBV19 ASSIPRGETQY
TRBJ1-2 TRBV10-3 AISESLRQGTYGYT
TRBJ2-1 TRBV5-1 ASSSDSRNRMLSYNEQF
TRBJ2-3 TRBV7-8 ASSGTGTSGGTDTQY
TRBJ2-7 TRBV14 ASSPAQNYEQY
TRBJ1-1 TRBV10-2 ASSISGDTEAF
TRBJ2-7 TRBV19 ASSPRPDSFYEQY
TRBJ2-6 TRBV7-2 ASSLVPSGANVLT
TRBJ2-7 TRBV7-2 ASTLKAGYEQY